The following is a TCR beta chain sequence with its context. This sample was taken from a study of identical twins. J was trimmed by 10 bases and V by 0 bases; bases with no gene match: 9. The CDR3 consists of 15 residues. Germline CDR1 reads SGHRS; CDR2 reads YFSETQ. TCRdb independently ran MiXCR on the 5' RACE reads; one entry per CDR3 protein. The sample lists approximately 210,000 distinct CDR3 sequences, roughly 7.1% occurring once. This sample also appeared in a second study, on T cells expressing NK-cell markers.

This receptor was taken from a woman aged 18-35 years in good health. This rearrangement joins TRBV5-1 to TRBJ2-1, with 8 bases aligning to TRBD2. The sequencing sample was made of CD8+ T cells sorted from blood. The CDR3 coding sequence is TGCGCCAGCAGCTTGGCGGGGGGGGCTTCTAAAGAGCAGTTCTTC. Translation: CASSLAGGASKEQFF.